This T cell receptor (beta chain) was observed in a study of cytomegalovirus exposure and HLA in healthy donors. PCR was performed using 60 Vbeta and 13 Jbeta primers. Produced via immunoSEQ multiplex PCR; TCRdb's table is partial and in-frame only. The sample spans 200,000 to 250,000 clones; the ten largest clones claim around 0.95%. The CDR3 covers 16 residues. Germline trimming cut 6 bases from V and 4 bases from J; bases unmatched to any gene: 11. Germline V gives CDR1 SNHLY, CDR2 FYNNEI. Sequencing input: PBMCs. The receptor was derived from a woman in her 30s in good health and CMV-seropositive. V gene TRBV2 combines with J gene TRBJ1-5, with 8 bases matching TRBD1. In DNA, the CDR3 is TGTGCCAGCAGAGCGAGGACAGGGTGGGTTAATCAGCCCCAGCATTTT. Amino acids: CASRARTGWVNQPQHF.